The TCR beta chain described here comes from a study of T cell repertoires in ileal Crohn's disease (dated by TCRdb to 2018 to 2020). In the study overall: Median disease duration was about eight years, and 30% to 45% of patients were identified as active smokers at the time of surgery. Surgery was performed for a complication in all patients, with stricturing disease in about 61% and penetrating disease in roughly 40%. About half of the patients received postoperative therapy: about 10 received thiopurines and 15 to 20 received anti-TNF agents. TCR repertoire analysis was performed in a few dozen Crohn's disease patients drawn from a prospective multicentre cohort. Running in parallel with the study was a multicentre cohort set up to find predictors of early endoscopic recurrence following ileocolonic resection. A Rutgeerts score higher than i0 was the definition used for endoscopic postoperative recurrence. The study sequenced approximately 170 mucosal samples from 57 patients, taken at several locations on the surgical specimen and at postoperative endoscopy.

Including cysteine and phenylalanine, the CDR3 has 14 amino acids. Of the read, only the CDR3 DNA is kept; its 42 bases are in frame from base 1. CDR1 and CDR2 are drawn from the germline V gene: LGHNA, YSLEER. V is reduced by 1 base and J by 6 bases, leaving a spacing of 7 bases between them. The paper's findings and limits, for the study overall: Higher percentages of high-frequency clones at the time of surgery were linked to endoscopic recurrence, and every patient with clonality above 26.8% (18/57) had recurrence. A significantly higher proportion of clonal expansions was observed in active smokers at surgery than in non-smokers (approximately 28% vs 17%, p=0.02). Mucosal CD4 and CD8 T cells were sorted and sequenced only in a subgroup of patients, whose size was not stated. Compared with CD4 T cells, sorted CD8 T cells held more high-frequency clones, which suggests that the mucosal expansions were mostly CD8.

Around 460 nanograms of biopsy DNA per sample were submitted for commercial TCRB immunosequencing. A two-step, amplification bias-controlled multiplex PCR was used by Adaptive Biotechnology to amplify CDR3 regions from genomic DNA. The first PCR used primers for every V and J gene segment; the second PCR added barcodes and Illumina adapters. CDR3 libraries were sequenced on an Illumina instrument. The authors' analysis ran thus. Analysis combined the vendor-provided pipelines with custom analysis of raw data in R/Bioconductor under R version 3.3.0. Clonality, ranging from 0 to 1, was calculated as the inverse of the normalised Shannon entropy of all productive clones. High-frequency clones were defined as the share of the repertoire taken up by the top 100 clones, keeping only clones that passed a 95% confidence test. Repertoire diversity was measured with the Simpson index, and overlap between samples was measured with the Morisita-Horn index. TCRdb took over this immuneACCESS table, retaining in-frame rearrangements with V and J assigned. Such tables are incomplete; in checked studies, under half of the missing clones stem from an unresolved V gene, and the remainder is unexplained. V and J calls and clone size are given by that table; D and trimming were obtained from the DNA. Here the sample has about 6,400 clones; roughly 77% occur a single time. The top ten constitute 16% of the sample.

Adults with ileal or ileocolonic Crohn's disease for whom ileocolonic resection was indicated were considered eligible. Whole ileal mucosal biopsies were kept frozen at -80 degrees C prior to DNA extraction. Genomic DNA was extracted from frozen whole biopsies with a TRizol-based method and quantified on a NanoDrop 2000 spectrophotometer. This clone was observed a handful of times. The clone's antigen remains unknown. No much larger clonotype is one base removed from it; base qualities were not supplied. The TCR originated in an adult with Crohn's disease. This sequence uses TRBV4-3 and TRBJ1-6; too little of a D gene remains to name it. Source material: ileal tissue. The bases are TGCGCCAGCAGCCAAGTACTCGCTAATTCACCCCTCCACTTT. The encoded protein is CASSQVLANSPLHF.